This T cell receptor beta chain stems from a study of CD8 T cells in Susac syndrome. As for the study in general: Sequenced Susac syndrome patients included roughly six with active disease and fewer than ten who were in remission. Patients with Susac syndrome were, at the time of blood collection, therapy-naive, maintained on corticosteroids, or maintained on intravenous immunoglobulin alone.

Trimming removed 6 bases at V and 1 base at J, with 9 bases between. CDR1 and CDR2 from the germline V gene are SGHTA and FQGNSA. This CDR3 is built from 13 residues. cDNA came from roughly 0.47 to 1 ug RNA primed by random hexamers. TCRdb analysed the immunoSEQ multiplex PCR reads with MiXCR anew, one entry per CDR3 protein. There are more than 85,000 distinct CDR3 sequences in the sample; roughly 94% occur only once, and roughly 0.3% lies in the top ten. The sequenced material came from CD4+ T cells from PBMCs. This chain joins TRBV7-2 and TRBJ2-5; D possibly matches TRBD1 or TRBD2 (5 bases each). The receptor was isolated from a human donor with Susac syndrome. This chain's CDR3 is CASRWDAQETQYF. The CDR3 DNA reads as TGTGCCAGCAGATGGGACGCCCAAGAGACCCAGTACTTC.